This T cell receptor (beta chain) comes out of a study of PD-L1 blockade in urothelial cancer. Specified time point: pretreatment peripheral blood. Patients were living with locally advanced or metastatic urothelial carcinoma. The number of samples from each patient was between 1 and 8, taken pretreatment and on-treatment. The data were produced by immunoSEQ multiplex PCR, yet TCRdb's version contains in-frame clones alone and is incomplete. The repertoire holds about 50,000 clones, with about 75% as singletons. This sequence was found in a man in his 70s with urothelial cancer. The starting material was PBMCs, obtained around atezolizumab (anti-PD-L1) treatment.

CDR3 loop: CASSIQRGRRQVDNQPQHF. The CDR3 DNA reads TGTGCCAGTAGTATACAACGGGGCCGCCGACAGGTAGACAATCAGCCCCAGCATTTT. The V and J genes are TRBV19 and TRBJ1-5; D is possibly TRBD1 (6 bases). With 2 bases removed from V and 3 bases from J, the gap between germline ends came to 23 bases. CDR1 LNHDA and CDR2 SQIVND come from the germline V gene (reference sequence). The CDR3 loop spans 19 amino acids.